This entry concerns a single T cell receptor (beta chain). Its antigen remains unknown. V was trimmed by 7 bases and J by 5 bases, leaving 21 bases between them. The germline V gene has CDR1 MNHEY and CDR2 SVGAGI. This CDR3 is 15 amino acids long. This sample is part of a study of molecular identifiers for immune sequencing clone quantification. General study points: Should identical TCR molecules share a barcode, the sizes of highly expanded clones could be underestimated.

With listed TCR primers and previously described methods, bulk TCR libraries were prepared. TCRdb re-called the PCR reads with MiXCR, one entry per CDR3 protein. The sample has about 640,000 distinct CDR3 sequences; approximately 20% are singletons. This chain connects TRBV6-5 to TRBJ2-7; D not resolved. Source material: naive CD8+ T cells from blood, with Jurkat cell RNA spiked in. Regarding subset: FACS-sorted CD8+CD4-CCR7+CD45RA+ naive T cells. This clonotype was sampled from a human donor in good health. Some libraries in this study had Jurkat cell RNA spiked in. The DNA for the CDR3 is TGTGCCAGCAAGTCCCCTGGGGTTAGTATGGACGAGCAGTACTTC. It yields the protein CASKSPGVSMDEQYF.